One sample yielded the 9 T cell receptor beta chains listed below, sequenced in a study of blood T cell repertoires in COVID-19. Clones were sequenced by immunoSEQ multiplex PCR, and TCRdb holds only the in-frame ones, with some missing. The data contain 150,000 to 200,000 clones, over 75% of them singletons. Sequencing input: peripheral blood. The receptor source for this set is a man older than 75 with COVID-19, enrolled during active disease.

The V gene is TRBV28, the J gene TRBJ1-3; D ambiguous. V was trimmed by 6 bases and J by 2 bases, leaving 11 bases between them. The CDR3 has 14 residues. From germline, CDR1 is MDHEN and CDR2 SYDVKM. Here the CDR3 DNA reads TGTGCCAGCAGCCCCTGGGAGCCTGGAAACACCATATATTTT. This sequence encodes CASSPWEPGNTIYF.

The chain links TRBV6-5 to TRBJ1-4; tentative D call: TRBD1 (6 bases). Germline V CDR1 and CDR2: MNHEY, SVGAGI. Trimming removed 0 bases at V and 8 bases at J, with 10 bases between. There are 14 residues in the CDR3. CDR3 protein: CASSYSGQPEKLFF. In DNA form, the CDR3 reads TGTGCCAGCAGTTACTCTGGACAGCCCGAAAAACTGTTTTTT.

The rearrangement uses TRBV5-1 and TRBJ2-5; tentatively, D is TRBD2 (6 bases). Trimming stripped 2 bases from V and 5 bases from J, with 19 bases between. The germline gives CDR1 SGHRS, CDR2 YFSETQ. The CDR3 covers 16 residues. The CDR3 DNA follows: TGCGCCAGCAGCTTTCAGGGAGGAGGGAAGGGGGAGACCCAGTACTTC. It encodes CASSFQGGGKGETQYF.

This rearrangement joins TRBV5-1 to TRBJ2-1; the match to TRBD2 covers 9 bases. Germline V gene data show CDR1 as SGHRS and CDR2 as YFSETQ. The CDR3 loop spans 15 amino acids. V lost 5 bases, J lost 1 base, and 4 bases stayed unmatched. Written as DNA, the CDR3 is TGCGCCAGCAGATCGGGACTAGCTTCCTACAATGAGCAGTTCTTC. This encodes CASRSGLASYNEQFF.

CDR3 residues: CASSWGQGAGEQYF. Written as DNA, the CDR3 is TGTGCCAGCAGTTGGGGACAGGGGGCAGGAGAGCAGTACTTC. The chain is built from TRBV11-2 and TRBJ2-7; 12 bases agree with TRBD1. This CDR3 has 14 residues. With V trimmed by 6 bases and J by 7 bases, 7 bases remained unmatched. Germline CDR1 SGHAT, CDR2 FQNNGV.

V gene TRBV6-1 combines with J gene TRBJ2-3; the D gene is possibly TRBD2 (6 bases). The CDR3 spans 14 residues. Germline loops: CDR1 MNHNS, CDR2 SASEGT. Trimming shortened V by 1 base and J by 4 bases, and 9 bases separated the two germline ends. The CDR3 protein is CASSEGAGPDTQYF. The CDR3 nucleotides read TGTGCCAGCAGTGAAGGGGCGGGGCCAGATACGCAGTATTTT.

The chain joins TRBV4-1 to TRBJ2-3; 7 positions agree with TRBD2. Germline-derived CDR1 and CDR2 are MGHRA and YSYEKL. The ends lost 0 bases at V and 2 bases at J; junction bases unmatched: 11. The CDR3 consists of 18 residues. CDR3 nucleotide sequence: TGCGCCAGCAGCCAAGATCGGGGAGGGGTAGGGACCACAGATACGCAGTATTTT. It translates to CASSQDRGGVGTTDTQYF.

The V gene is TRBV4-1, the J gene TRBJ1-5, with D perhaps TRBD1 (6 bases). This CDR3 region has 16 residues. The ends were cut back, 0 bases at V and 3 bases at J, with 12 bases in the middle. CDR1 and CDR2 from the germline V gene are MGHRA and YSYEKL. The CDR3 DNA sequence: TGCGCCAGCAGCCAAGAAGGACAGTACTACAATCAGCCCCAGCATTTT. Translated, it gives CASSQEGQYYNQPQHF.

The chain is built from TRBV6-1 and TRBJ1-1; D uncertain. Germline V gene lookup returns CDR1 MNHNS and CDR2 SASEGT. V was cut by 0 bases and J by 8 bases, with 16 bases left in between. CDR3 length equals 15 residues. CDR3 in amino acids: CASSEAFKRLAEAFF. DNA of the CDR3: TGTGCCAGCAGTGAAGCGTTCAAGCGTTTAGCCGAAGCTTTCTTT.